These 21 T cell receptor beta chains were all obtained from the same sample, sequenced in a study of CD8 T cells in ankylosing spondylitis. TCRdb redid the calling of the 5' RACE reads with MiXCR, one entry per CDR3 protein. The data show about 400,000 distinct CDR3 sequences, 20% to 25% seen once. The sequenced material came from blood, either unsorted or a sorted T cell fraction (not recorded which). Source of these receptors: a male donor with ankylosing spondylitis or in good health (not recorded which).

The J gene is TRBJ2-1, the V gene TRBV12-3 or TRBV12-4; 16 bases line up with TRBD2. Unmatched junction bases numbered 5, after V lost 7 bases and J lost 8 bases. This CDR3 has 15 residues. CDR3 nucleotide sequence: TGTGCCAGCACCCCGGGACTAGCGGGGGGGCATGAGCAGTTCTTC. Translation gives CASTPGLAGGHEQFF.

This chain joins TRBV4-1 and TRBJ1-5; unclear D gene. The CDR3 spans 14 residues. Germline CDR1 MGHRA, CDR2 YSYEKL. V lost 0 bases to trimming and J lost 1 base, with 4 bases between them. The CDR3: CASSQDRSNQPQHF. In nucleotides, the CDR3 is TGCGCCAGCAGCCAAGATCGGAGCAATCAGCCCCAGCATTTT.

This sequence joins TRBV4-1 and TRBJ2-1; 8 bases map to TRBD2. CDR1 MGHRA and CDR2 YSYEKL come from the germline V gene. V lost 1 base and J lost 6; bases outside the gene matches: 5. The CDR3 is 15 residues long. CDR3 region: CASSQAGGAGNEQFF. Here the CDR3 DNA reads TGCGCCAGCAGCCAAGCCGGGGGGGCCGGCAATGAGCAGTTCTTC.

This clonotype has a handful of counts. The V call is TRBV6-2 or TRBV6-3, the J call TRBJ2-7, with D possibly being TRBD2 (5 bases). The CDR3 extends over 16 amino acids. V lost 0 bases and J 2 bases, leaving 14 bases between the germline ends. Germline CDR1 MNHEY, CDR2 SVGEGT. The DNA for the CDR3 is TGTGCCAGCAGTTACTCGAGGGTCTACGGGGCCTACGAGCAGTACTTC. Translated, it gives CASSYSRVYGAYEQYF.

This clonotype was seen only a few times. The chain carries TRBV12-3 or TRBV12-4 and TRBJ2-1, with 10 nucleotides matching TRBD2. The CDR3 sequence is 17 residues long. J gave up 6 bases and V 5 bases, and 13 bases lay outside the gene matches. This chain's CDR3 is CASSPNSGGAWINEQFF. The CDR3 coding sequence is TGTGCCAGCAGTCCAAACAGCGGGGGGGCCTGGATCAATGAGCAGTTCTTC.

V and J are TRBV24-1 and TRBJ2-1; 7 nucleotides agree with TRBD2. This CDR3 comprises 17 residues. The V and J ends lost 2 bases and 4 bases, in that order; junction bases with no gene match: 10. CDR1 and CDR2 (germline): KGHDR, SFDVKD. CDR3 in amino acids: CATSDSLGGGVYNEQFF. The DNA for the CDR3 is TGTGCCACCAGTGATTCATTAGGCGGGGGAGTATACAATGAGCAGTTCTTC.

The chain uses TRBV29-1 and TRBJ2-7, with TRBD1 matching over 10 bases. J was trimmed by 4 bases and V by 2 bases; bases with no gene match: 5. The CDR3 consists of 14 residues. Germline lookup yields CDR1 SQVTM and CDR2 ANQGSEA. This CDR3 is CSVEPGTGEYEQYF. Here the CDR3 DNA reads TGCAGCGTTGAACCCGGGACAGGGGAATACGAGCAGTACTTC.

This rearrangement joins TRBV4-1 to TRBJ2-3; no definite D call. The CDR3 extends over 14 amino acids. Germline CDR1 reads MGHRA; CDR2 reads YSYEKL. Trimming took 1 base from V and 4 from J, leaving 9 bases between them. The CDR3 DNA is TGCGCCAGCAGCCAAGTTTCAAACGCAGATACGCAGTATTTT. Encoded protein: CASSQVSNADTQYF.

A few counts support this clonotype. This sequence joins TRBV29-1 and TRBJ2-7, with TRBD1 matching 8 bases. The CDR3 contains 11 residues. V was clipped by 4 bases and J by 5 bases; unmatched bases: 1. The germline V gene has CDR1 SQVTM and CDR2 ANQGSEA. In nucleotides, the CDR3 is TGCAGCGTTGGACAGGGGAACGAGCAGTACTTC. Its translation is CSVGQGNEQYF.

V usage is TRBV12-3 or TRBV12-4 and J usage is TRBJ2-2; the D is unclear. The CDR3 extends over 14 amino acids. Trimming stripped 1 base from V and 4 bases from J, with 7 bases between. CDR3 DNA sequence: TGTGCCAGCAGTTTAGTCGTCCCCACCGGGGAGCTGTTTTTT. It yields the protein CASSLVVPTGELFF.

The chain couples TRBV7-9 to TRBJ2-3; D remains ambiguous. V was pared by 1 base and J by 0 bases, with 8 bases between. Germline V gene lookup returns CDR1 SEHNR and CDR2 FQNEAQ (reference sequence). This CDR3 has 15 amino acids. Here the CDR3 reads CASSLGLQSTDTQYF. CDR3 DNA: TGTGCCAGCAGCTTAGGCCTACAGAGCACAGATACGCAGTATTTT.

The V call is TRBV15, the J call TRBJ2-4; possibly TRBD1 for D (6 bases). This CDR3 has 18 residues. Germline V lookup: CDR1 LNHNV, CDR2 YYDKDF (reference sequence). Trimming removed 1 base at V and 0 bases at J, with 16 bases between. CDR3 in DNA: TGTGCCACCAGCAGAGTGGGGGACAACCCTATAGCCAAAAACATTCAGTACTTC. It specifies CATSRVGDNPIAKNIQYF.

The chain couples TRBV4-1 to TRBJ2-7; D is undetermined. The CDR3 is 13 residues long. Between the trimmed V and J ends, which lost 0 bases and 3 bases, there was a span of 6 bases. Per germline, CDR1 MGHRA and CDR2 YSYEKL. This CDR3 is CASSQENLYEQYF. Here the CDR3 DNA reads TGCGCCAGCAGCCAAGAAAACCTCTACGAGCAGTACTTC.

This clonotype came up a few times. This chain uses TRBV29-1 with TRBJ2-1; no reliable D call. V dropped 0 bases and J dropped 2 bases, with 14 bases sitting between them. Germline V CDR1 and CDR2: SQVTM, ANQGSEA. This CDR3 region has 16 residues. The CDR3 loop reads CSVEDEAGTTYNEQFF. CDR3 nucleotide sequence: TGCAGCGTTGAAGATGAGGCCGGCACTACCTACAATGAGCAGTTCTTC.

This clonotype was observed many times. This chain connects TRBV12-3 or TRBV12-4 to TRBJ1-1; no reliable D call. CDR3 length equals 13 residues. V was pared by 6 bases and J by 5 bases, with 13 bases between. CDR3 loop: CASRPRQGTEAFF. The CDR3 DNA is TGTGCCAGCAGGCCCCGACAAGGGACTGAAGCTTTCTTT.

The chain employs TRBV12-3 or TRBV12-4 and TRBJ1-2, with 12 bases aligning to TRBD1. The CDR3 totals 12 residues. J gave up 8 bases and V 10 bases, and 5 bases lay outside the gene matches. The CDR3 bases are TGTGCCACGGGGACAGGGGGCAAGGGCTACACCTTC. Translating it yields CATGTGGKGYTF.

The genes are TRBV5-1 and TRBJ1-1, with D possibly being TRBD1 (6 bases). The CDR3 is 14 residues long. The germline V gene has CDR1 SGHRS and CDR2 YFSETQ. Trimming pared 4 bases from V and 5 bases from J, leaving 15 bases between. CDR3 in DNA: TGCGCCAGCAGCGCCACAGGGTTGGAGACTGAAGCTTTCTTT. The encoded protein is CASSATGLETEAFF.

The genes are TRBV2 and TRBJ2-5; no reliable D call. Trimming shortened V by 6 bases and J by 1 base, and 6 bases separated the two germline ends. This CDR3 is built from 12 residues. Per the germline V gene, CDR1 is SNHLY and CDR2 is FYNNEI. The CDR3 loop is CASRGLQETQYF. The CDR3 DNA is TGTGCCAGCAGGGGCCTCCAAGAGACCCAGTACTTC.

The CDR3 sequence: CASRTTLTGSSYEQYF. The DNA of the CDR3 is TGTGCCAGCAGGACAACCTTGACCGGGAGCTCCTACGAGCAGTACTTC. The rearrangement uses TRBV7-9 and TRBJ2-7, with a possible D match to TRBD2 (6 bases). CDR3 length: 16 residues. CDR1 SEHNR and CDR2 FQNEAQ come from the germline V gene (reference sequence). V gave up 6 bases and J gave up 0 bases, with 18 bases separating them.

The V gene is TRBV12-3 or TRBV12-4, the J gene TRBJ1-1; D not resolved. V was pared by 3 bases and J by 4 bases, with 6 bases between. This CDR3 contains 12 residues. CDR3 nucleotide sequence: TGTGCCAGCAGTTTTTTCTCCACTGAAGCTTTCTTT. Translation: CASSFFSTEAFF.

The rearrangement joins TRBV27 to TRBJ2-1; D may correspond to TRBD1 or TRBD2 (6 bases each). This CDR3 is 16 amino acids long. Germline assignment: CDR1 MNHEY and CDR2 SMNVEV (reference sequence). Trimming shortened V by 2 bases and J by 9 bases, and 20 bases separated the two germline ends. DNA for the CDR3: TGTGCCAGCAGTTTAAGGGTCGGGGGCACGGCTGGTGAGCAGTTCTTC. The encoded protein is CASSLRVGGTAGEQFF.